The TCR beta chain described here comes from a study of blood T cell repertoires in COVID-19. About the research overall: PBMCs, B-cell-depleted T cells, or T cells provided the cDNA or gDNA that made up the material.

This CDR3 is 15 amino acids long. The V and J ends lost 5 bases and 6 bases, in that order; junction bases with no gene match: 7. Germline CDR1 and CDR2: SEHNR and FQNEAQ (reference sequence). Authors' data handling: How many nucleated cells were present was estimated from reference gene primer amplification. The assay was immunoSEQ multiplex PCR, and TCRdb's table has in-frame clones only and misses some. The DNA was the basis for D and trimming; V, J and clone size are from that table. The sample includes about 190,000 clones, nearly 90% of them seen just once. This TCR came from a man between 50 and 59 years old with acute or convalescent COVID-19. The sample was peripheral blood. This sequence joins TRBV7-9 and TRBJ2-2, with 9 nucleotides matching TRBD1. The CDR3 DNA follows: TGTGCCAGCAGCCTGGGACAGGGATCCGCCGGGGAGCTGTTTTTT. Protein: CASSLGQGSAGELFF.